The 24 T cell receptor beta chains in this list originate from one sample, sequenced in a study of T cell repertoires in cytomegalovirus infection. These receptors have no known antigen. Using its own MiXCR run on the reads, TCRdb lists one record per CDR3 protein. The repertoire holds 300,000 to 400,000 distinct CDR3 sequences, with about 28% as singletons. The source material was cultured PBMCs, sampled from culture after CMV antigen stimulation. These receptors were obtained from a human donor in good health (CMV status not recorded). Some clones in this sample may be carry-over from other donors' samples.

CDR3 bases: TGTGCCAGCAGCAATTCAGAGGCTGAAGCTTTCTTT. Its translation is CASSNSEAEAFF. The chain has TRBV12-3 or TRBV12-4 and TRBJ1-1; unclear D gene. The length of the CDR3 is 12 residues. V was trimmed by 6 bases and J by 6 bases, leaving 11 bases between them.

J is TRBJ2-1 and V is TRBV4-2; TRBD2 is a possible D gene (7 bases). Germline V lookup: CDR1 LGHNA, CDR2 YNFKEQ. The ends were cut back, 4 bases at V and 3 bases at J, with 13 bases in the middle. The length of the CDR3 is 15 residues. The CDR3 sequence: CASSLEGGGYNEQFF. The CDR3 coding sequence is TGTGCCAGCAGCCTTGAGGGAGGGGGCTACAATGAGCAGTTCTTC.

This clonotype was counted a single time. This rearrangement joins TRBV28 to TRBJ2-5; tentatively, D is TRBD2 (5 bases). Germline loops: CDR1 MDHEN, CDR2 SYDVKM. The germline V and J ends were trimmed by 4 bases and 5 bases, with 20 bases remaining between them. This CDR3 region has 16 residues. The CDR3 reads CASSSLLGRREETQYF. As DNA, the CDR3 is TGTGCCAGCAGTTCCCTGCTGGGGAGAAGAGAGGAGACCCAGTACTTC.

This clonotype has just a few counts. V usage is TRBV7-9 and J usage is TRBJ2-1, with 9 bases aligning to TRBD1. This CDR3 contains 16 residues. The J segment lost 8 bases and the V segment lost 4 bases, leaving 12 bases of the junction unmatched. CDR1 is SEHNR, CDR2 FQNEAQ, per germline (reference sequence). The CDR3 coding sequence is TGTGCCAGCAGCTCCAGTATGAGACAGGGGGTACATGAGCAGTTCTTC. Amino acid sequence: CASSSSMRQGVHEQFF. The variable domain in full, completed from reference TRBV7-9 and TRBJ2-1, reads DTGVSQNPRHKITKRGQNVTFRCDPISEHNRLYWYRQTLGQGPEFLTYFQNEAQLEKSRLLSDRFSAERPKGSFSTLEIQRTEQGDSAMYLCASSSSMRQGVHEQFFGPGTRLTVL.

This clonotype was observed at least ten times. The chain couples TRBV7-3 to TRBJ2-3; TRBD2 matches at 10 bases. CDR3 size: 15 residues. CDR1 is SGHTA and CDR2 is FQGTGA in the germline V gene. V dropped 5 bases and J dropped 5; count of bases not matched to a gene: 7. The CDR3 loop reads CASSPLAGVGDTQYF. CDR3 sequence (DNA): TGTGCCAGCAGCCCTCTAGCGGGGGTGGGAGATACGCAGTATTTT.

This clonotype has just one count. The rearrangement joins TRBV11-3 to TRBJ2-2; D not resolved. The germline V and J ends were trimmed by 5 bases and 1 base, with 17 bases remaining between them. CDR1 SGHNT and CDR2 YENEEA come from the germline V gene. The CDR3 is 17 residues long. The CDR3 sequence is CASSKTAVSGNTGELFF. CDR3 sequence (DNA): TGTGCCAGCAGCAAGACTGCCGTTTCCGGGAACACCGGGGAGCTGTTTTTT.

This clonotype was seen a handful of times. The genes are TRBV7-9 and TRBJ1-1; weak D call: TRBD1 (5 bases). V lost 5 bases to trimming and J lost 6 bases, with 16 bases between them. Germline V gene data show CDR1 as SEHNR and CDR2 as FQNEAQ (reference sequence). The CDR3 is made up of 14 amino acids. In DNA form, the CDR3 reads TGTGCCAGCAGCCCCGGCAGGGAGGGATCTGAAGCTTTCTTT. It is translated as CASSPGREGSEAFF. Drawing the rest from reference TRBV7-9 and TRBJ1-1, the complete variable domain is DTGVSQNPRHKITKRGQNVTFRCDPISEHNRLYWYRQTLGQGPEFLTYFQNEAQLEKSRLLSDRFSAERPKGSFSTLEIQRTEQGDSAMYLCASSPGREGSEAFFGQGTRLTVV.

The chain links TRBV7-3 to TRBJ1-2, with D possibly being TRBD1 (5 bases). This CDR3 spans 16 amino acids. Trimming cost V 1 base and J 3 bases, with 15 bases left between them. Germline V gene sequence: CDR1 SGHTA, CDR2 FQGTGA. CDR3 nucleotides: TGTGCCAGCAGCTTAATTGGAGGTGGGGGTGACTATGGCTACACCTTC. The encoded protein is CASSLIGGGGDYGYTF.

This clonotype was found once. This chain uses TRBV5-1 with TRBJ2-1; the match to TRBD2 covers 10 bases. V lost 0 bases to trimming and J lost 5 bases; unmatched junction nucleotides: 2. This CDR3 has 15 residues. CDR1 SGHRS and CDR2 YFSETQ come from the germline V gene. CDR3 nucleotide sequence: TGCGCCAGCAGCTTGGCACTAGCGGGAAACAATGAGCAGTTCTTC. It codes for CASSLALAGNNEQFF.

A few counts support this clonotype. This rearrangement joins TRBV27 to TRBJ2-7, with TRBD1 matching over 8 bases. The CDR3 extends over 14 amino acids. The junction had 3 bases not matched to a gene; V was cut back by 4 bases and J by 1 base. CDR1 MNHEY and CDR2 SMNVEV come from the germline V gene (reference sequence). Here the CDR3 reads CASSWGTGSYEQYF. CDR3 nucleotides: TGTGCCAGCAGTTGGGGGACAGGTTCCTACGAGCAGTACTTC.

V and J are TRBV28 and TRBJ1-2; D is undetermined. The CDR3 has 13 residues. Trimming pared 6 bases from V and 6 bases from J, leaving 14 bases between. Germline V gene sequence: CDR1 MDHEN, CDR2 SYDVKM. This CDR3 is CASRQPARDGYTF. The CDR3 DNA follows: TGTGCCAGCAGACAACCCGCTAGGGATGGCTACACCTTC.

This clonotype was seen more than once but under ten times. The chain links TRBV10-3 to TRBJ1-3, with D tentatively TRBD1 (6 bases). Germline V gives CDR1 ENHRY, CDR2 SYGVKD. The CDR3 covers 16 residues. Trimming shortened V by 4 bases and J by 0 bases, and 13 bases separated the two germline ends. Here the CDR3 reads CAISGGTPSSGNTIYF. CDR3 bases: TGTGCCATCAGTGGGGGGACACCAAGCTCTGGAAACACCATATATTTT.

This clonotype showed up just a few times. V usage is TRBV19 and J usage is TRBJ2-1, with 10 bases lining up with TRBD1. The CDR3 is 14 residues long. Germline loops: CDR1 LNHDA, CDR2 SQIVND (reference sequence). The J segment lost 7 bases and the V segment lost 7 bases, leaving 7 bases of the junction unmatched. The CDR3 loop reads CASTDRGRRNEQFF. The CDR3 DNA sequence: TGTGCCAGTACTGACAGGGGGCGGCGAAATGAGCAGTTCTTC. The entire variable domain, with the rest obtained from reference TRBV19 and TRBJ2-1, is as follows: DGGITQSPKYLFRKEGQNVTLSCEQNLNHDAMYWYRQDPGQGLRLIYYSQIVNDFQKGDIAEGYSVSREKKESFPLTVTSAQKNPTAFYLCASTDRGRRNEQFFGPGTRLTVL.

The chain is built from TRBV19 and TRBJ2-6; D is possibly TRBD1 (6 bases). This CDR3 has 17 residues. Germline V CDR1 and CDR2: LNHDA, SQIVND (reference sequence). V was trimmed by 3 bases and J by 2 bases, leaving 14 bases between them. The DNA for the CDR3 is TGTGCCAGTAGTATTGGGGACATAGGGCCTGGGGCCAACGTCCTGACTTTC. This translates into CASSIGDIGPGANVLTF.

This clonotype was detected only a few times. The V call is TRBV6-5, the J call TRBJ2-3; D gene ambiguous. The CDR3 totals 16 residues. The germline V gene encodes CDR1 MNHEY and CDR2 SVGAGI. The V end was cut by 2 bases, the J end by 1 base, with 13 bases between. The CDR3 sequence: CASSYVGYEGTDTQYF. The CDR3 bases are TGTGCCAGCAGTTACGTTGGGTATGAAGGCACAGATACGCAGTATTTT.

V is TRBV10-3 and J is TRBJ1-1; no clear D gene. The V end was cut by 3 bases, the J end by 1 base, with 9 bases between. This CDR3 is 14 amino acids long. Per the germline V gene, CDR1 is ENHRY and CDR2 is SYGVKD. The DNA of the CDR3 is TGTGCCATCAGTGACCGGGCCAGGAACACTGAAGCTTTCTTT. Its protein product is CAISDRARNTEAFF.

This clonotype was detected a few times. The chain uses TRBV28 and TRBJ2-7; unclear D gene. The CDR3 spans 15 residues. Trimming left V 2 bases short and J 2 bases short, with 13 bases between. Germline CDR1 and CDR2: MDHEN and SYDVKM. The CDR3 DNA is TGTGCCAGCAGTTTAGGGCCCCCCGCGGCCTACGAGCAGTACTTC. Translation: CASSLGPPAAYEQYF.

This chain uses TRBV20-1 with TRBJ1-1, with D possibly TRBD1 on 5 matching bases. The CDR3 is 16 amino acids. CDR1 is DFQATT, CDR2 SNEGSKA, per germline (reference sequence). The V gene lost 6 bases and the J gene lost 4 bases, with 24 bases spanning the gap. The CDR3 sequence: CSAPRSPGRHFTEAFF. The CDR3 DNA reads TGCAGTGCCCCTAGAAGCCCGGGACGGCACTTCACTGAAGCTTTCTTT.

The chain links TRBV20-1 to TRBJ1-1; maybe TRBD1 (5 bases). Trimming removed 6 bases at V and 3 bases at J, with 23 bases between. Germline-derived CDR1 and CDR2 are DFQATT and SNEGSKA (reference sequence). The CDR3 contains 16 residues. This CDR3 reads CSAPGQGMFHDTEAFF. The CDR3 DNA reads TGCAGTGCCCCCGGGCAGGGAATGTTTCACGACACTGAAGCTTTCTTT.

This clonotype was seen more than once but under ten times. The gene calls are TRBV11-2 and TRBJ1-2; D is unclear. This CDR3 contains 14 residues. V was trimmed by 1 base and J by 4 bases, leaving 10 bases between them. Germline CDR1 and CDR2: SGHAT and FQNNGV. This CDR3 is CASSLGRAFYGYTF. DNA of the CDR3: TGTGCCAGCAGCTTAGGACGGGCGTTCTATGGCTACACCTTC.

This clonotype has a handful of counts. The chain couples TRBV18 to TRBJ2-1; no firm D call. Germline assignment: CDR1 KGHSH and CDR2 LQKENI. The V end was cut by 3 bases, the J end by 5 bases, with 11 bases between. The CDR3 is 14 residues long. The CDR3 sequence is CASSPEVAHNEQFF. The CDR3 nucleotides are TGTGCCAGCTCACCCGAGGTAGCTCACAATGAGCAGTTCTTC.

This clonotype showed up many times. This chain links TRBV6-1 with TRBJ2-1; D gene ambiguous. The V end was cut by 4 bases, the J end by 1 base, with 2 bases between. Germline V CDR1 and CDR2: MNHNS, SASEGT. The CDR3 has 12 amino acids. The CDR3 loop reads CASSASYNEQFF. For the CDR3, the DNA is TGTGCCAGCAGTGCATCCTACAATGAGCAGTTCTTC.

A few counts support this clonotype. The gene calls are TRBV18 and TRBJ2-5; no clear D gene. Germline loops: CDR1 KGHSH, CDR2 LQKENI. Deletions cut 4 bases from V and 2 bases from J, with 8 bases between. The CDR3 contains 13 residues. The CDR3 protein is CASSLSLQETQYF. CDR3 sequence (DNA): TGTGCCAGCTCACTCTCTCTACAAGAGACCCAGTACTTC.

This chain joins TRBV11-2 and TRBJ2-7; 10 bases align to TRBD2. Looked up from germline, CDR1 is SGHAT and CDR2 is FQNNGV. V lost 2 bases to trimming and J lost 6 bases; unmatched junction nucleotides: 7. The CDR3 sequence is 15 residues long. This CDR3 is CASSLYSGGIREQYF. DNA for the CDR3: TGTGCCAGCAGCTTATATAGCGGGGGGATCCGCGAGCAGTACTTC. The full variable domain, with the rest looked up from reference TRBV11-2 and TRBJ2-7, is EAGVAQSPRYKIIEKRQSVAFWCNPISGHATLYWYQQILGQGPKLLIQFQNNGVVDDSQLPKDRFSAERLKGVDSTLKIQPAKLEDSAVYLCASSLYSGGIREQYFGPGTRLTVT.